The T cell receptor beta chain under discussion was sequenced for a study of shared clonotypes between healthy human individuals. This clone has a single count. Trimming took 6 bases from V and 4 from J; bases not matched to a gene: 14. The CDR3 runs 16 residues. Germline V gene sequence: CDR1 MNHNY, CDR2 SVGAGI (reference sequence). Generated by immunoSEQ multiplex PCR, the TCRdb table keeps only in-frame clones and is missing some. The data contain about 2.4 million clones, roughly 92% of them singletons. The material sequenced was naive CD4+ T cells sorted from blood. Subset: CD45RA+ positively selected. This TCR was sampled from a man aged 18 to 35 in good health. The chain employs TRBV6-6 and TRBJ2-5; 7 bases agree with TRBD1. The CDR3 DNA reads TGTGCCAGCAGAGACTCCGACAGGGTGAGAAGAGAGACCCAGTACTTC. Residues: CASRDSDRVRRETQYF.